The present TCR beta chain was sequenced within a study of shared clonotypes between healthy human individuals. Repertoires were generated with immunoSEQ multiplex PCR, while TCRdb's copy carries only in-frame clones and drops some. The sample holds about 1,800,000 clones, approximately 94% seen once. Positive CCR7 selection of CD45RO-negative cells yielded the naive CD8 cells, and terminally differentiated effector memory CD45RA+ cells were excluded. From germline, CDR1 is SQVTM and CDR2 ANQGSEA. V was clipped by 6 bases and J by 2 bases, with 10 bases between them. The length of the CDR3 is 13 residues. Of note for this clone: This CDR3 is also generated by other DNA sequences in the sample.

The source of this sequence is a man aged 18 to 30 in good health. The sample was naive CD8+ T cells sorted from blood. This chain joins TRBV29-1 and TRBJ2-2; D may be TRBD2 (6 bases). The CDR3 DNA reads as TGCAGCGTAGTAGCGGATAACACCGGGGAGCTGTTTTTT. This encodes CSVVADNTGELFF.